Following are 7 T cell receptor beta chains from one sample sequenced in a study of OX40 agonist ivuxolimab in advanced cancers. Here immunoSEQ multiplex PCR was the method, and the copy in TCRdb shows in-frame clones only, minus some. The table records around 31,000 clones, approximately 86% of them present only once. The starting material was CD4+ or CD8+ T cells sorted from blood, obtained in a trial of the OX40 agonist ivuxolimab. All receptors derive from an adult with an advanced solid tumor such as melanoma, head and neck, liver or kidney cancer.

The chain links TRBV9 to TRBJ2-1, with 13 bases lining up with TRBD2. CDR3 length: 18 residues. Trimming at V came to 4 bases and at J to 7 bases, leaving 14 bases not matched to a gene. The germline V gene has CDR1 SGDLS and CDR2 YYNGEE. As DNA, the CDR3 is TGTGCCAGCAGCCGGACCCAATCGACTAGCGGGAGGTATAATGAGCAGTTCTTC. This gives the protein CASSRTQSTSGRYNEQFF.

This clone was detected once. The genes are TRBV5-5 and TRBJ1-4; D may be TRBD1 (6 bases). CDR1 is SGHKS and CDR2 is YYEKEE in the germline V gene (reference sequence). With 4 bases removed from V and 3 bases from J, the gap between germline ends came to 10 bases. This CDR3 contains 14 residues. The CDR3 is CASSHREANEKLFF. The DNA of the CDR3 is TGTGCCAGCAGCCACAGGGAGGCTAATGAAAAACTGTTTTTT.

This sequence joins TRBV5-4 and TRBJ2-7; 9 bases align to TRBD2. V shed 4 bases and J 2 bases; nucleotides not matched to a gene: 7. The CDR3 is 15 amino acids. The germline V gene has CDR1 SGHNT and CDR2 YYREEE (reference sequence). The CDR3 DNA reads TGTGCCAGCAGCCTTAGCGGGAGCCCGGCCTACGAGCAGTACTTC. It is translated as CASSLSGSPAYEQYF.

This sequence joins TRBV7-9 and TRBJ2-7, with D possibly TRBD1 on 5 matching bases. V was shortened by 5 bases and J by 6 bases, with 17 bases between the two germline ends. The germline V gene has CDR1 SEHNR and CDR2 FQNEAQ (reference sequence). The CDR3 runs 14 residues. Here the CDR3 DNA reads TGTGCCAGCAGCCCCCGCGACAGCCTTGGCGAGCAGTACTTC. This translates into CASSPRDSLGEQYF.

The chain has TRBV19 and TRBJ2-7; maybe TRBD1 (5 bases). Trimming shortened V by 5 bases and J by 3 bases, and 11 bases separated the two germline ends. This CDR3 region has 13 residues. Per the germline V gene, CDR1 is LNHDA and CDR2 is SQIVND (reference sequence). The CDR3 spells CASSYNQGYEQYF. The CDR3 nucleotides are TGTGCCAGTAGTTACAACCAGGGCTACGAGCAGTACTTC.

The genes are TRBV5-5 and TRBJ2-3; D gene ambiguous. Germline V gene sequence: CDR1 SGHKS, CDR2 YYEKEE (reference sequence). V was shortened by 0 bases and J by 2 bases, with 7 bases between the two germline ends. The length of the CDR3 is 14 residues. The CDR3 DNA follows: TGTGCCAGCAGCTTGGTTGTCCTCACAGATACGCAGTATTTT. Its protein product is CASSLVVLTDTQYF.

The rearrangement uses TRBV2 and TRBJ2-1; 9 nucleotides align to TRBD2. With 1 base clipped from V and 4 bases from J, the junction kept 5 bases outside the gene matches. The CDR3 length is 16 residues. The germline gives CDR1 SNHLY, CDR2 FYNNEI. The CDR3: CASSEEGLAGYNEQFF. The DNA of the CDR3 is TGTGCCAGCAGTGAAGAGGGGCTAGCGGGATACAATGAGCAGTTCTTC.